This T cell receptor (beta chain) was recorded in a study of T cells in Graves' hyperthyroidism and ophthalmopathy. Whole-study findings and limits: Among thyroid clonotypes expanded above 0.001, most also appeared in blood.

TCR beta CDR3 sequences were amplified from RNA transcripts. Primed by the HTBI set, a first-round RT-PCR was run on the TCR CDR3. TCRdb re-analysed the multiplex PCR reads in MiXCR, keeping a single row per CDR3 protein. The sample has under 350,000 distinct CDR3 sequences, about 21% seen once. Looked up from germline, CDR1 is SNHLY and CDR2 is FYNNEI. This CDR3 is built from 15 residues. J lost 0 bases, V lost 6 bases, and 6 bases had no gene match. Of note for this clonotype: Antigen: not known.

It was uncontrolled infection, other autoimmune disease, pregnancy or lactation that excluded patients. For the diagnoses, clinical symptoms, serum thyroxine and TRAb, thyroid ultrasound and orbital computed tomography were used. This TCR came from a woman aged 45-65 years with Graves' hyperthyroidism. The rearrangement joins TRBV2 to TRBJ1-2, with 8 bases aligning to TRBD1. What was sequenced was blood. CDR3 in DNA: TGTGCCAGCAGCCCAAACAGGGGGGCTAACTATGGCTACACCTTC. Its protein is CASSPNRGANYGYTF.